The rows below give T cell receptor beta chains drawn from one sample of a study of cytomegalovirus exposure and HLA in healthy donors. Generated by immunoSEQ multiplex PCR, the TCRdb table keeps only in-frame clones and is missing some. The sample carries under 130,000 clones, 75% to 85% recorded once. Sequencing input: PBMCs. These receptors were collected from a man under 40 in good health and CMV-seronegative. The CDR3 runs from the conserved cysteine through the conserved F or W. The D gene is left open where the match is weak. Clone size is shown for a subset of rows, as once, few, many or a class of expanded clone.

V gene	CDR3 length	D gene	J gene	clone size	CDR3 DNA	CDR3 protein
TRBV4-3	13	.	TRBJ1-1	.	TGCGCCAGCAGCCAAGAACCTCGGACTGAAGCTTTCTTT	CASSQEPRTEAFF
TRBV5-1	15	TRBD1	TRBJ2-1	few	TGCGCCAGCAGCTCTAGGACAGGGAACAACAATGAGCAGTTCTTC	CASSSRTGNNNEQFF
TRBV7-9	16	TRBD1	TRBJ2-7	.	TGTGCCAGCAGCCAAACTGGACAGGGGAATTACTACGAGCAGTACTTC	CASSQTGQGNYYEQYF
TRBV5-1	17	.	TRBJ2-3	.	TGCGCCAGCAGCTTGGCGGCGTACGGGAGTGTCGCAGATACGCAGTATTTT	CASSLAAYGSVADTQYF
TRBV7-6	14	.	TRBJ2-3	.	TGTGCCAGCAGCTTAGGGACGGAGGGGGATACGCAGTATTTT	CASSLGTEGDTQYF
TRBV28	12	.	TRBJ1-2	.	TGTGCCAGTCTTGGGCAGGAAGGTGGCTACACCTTC	CASLGQEGGYTF
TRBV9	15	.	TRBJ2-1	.	TGTGCCAGCAGCGTAGAGGGACTTGGAGTGGGTGAGCAGTTCTTC	CASSVEGLGVGEQFF
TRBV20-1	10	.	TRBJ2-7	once	TGCAGTGCTGAGGCCTACGAGCAGTACTTC	CSAEAYEQYF
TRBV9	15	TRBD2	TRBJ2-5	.	TGTGCCAGCAGTTCTACTAGCGGGGCACAAGAGACCCAGTACTTC	CASSSTSGAQETQYF
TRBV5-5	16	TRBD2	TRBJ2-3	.	TGTGCCAGCAGACATGACAGCGGCGGGAGCTCAGATACGCAGTATTTT	CASRHDSGGSSDTQYF
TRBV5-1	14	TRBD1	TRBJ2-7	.	TGCGCCAGCAGCTTGACCCGGGACAGTGACGAGCAGTACTTC	CASSLTRDSDEQYF
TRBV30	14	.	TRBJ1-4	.	TGTGCCTGGAGTCCGCAGGGAGGTAATGAAAAACTGTTTTTT	CAWSPQGGNEKLFF
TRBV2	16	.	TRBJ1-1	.	TGTGCCAGCAGTAGGGGAGGGGGTCTGCCGAACACTGAAGCTTTCTTT	CASSRGGGLPNTEAFF
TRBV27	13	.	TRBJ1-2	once	TGTGCCAGCAGTTTATCGGCAGGGGCGGGCTACACCTTC	CASSLSAGAGYTF
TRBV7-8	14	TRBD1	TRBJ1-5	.	TGTGCCAGCAGCCCGGGACAGGCCACTGGGCCCCAGCATTTT	CASSPGQATGPQHF
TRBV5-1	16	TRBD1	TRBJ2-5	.	TGCGCCAGCAGCGGGGTGGTAGGGGGCTCAAGGGAGACCCAGTACTTC	CASSGVVGGSRETQYF
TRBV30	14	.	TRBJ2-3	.	TGTGCCCGCGTCTCGGGAATGGAGACAGATACGCAGTATTTT	CARVSGMETDTQYF
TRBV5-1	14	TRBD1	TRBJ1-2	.	TGCGCCAGCAGCACCGGACAGGGAGTTGCTGGCTACACCTTC	CASSTGQGVAGYTF
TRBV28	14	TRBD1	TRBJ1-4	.	TGTGCCAGCAGCGGACAGGGGGCTGGTGAAAAACTGTTTTTT	CASSGQGAGEKLFF
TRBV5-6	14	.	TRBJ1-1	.	TGTGCCAGCACCCTGCGGGGGGGGAACACTGAAGCTTTCTTT	CASTLRGGNTEAFF
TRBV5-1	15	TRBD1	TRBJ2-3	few	TGCGCCAGCAGCTTGACCGGGACAGGGTCAGATACGCAGTATTTT	CASSLTGTGSDTQYF
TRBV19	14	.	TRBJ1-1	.	TGTGCCAGTAGTATCGCCGGTAAGAACACTGAAGCTTTCTTT	CASSIAGKNTEAFF
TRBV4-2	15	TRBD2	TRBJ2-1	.	TGTGCCAGCAGCCAAGGACTAGCGGGAGGCAATGAGCAGTTCTTC	CASSQGLAGGNEQFF
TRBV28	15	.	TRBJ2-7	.	TGTGCCAGCAGTTTATTTTTAGGGGGTTCCTACGAGCAGTACTTC	CASSLFLGGSYEQYF
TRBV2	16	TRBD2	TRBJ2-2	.	TGTGCCAGCAGATTACTAGCGGTCGCGAACACCGGGGAGCTGTTTTTT	CASRLLAVANTGELFF
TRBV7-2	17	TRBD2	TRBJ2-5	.	TGTGCCAGCAGCCTTGGGGCGATATTCAGCGGGGGGGAGACCCAGTACTTC	CASSLGAIFSGGETQYF
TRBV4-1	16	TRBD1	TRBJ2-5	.	TGCGCCAGCAGCCAAGACCCACAGGGGGCTCGGGAGACCCAGTACTTC	CASSQDPQGARETQYF
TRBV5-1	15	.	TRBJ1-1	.	TGCGCCAGCAGCTCCCGGGGAGGCCTGAGCACTGAAGCTTTCTTT	CASSSRGGLSTEAFF
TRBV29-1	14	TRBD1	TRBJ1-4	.	TGCAGCGTTGTTGAGGGGGCAACCAATGAAAAACTGTTTTTT	CSVVEGATNEKLFF
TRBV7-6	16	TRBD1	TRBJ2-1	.	TGTGCCAGCAGCTTAAGGCCGGGACAGGGGTGGGATGAGCAGTTCTTC	CASSLRPGQGWDEQFF
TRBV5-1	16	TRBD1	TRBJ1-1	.	TGCGCCAGCAGCTTGGCCGGGACAGGCGGGAACACTGAAGCTTTCTTT	CASSLAGTGGNTEAFF
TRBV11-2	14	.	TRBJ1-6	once	TGTGCCAGCAGTCGGCCGGTCTCGGGTTCACCCCTCCACTTT	CASSRPVSGSPLHF
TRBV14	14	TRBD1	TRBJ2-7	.	TGTGCCAGCAGCCCTTGGACAGGGCCCTACGAGCAGTACTTC	CASSPWTGPYEQYF